Following are 20 T cell receptor beta chains from one sample sequenced in a study of blood T cell dynamics during melanoma immunotherapy. The time point here: pre-treatment baseline. The assay was immunoSEQ multiplex PCR, and TCRdb's table has in-frame clones only and misses some. The data contain about 14,000 clones, roughly 94% of them singletons. The sequencing here drew on effector memory CD8+ T cells from blood, taken from a patient treated with checkpoint blockade. The receptors come from a human donor with melanoma.

The gene calls are TRBV11-2 and TRBJ2-7, with D perhaps TRBD2 (6 bases). Germline CDR1 reads SGHAT; CDR2 reads FQNNGV. Trimming stripped 5 bases from V and 2 bases from J, with 13 bases between. The CDR3 extends over 14 amino acids. In DNA, the CDR3 is TGTGCCAGCAGCCAGCTCGGGAGCCCCTACGAGCAGTACTTC. It translates to CASSQLGSPYEQYF.

This chain joins TRBV19 and TRBJ1-3; D is unclear. The CDR3 has 16 amino acids. Germline values: CDR1 LNHDA, CDR2 SQIVND (reference sequence). Trimming removed 5 bases at V and 0 bases at J, with 14 bases between. CDR3 nucleotide sequence: TGTGCCAGTAGTTCGGACGGTTATTACTCTGGAAACACCATATATTTT. Protein sequence: CASSSDGYYSGNTIYF. Full variable domain (outside the CDR3, taken from reference TRBV19 and TRBJ1-3): DGGITQSPKYLFRKEGQNVTLSCEQNLNHDAMYWYRQDPGQGLRLIYYSQIVNDFQKGDIAEGYSVSREKKESFPLTVTSAQKNPTAFYLCASSSDGYYSGNTIYFGEGSWLTVV.

V is TRBV9 and J is TRBJ2-7; 11 bases are a match to TRBD2. The J segment lost 2 bases and the V segment lost 4 bases, leaving 11 bases of the junction unmatched. Germline CDR1 reads SGDLS; CDR2 reads YYNGEE. CDR3 length: 17 residues. For the CDR3, the DNA is TGTGCCAGCAGCCATCCCGTTACTAGCGGGGGAACCTACGAGCAGTACTTC. Amino acids: CASSHPVTSGGTYEQYF.

The chain combines TRBV4-1 with TRBJ2-1; D remains ambiguous. CDR1 and CDR2 from the germline V gene are MGHRA and YSYEKL. V was pared by 4 bases and J by 7 bases, with 11 bases between. CDR3 length equals 13 residues. The CDR3 loop reads CASSLMIRNEQFF. The CDR3 DNA reads TGCGCCAGCAGCCTAATGATCAGGAATGAGCAGTTCTTC.

The genes are TRBV9 and TRBJ2-7, with D perhaps being TRBD1 or TRBD2 (5 bases each). There are 15 residues in the CDR3. V lost 4 bases to trimming and J lost 3 bases, with 17 bases between them. CDR1 SGDLS and CDR2 YYNGEE come from the germline V gene. This CDR3 is CASSPRPGTDYEQYF. DNA of the CDR3: TGTGCCAGCAGCCCCAGACCAGGGACGGACTACGAGCAGTACTTC. The entire variable domain, with the rest obtained from reference TRBV9 and TRBJ2-7, is as follows: DSGVTQTPKHLITATGQRVTLRCSPRSGDLSVYWYQQSLDQGLQFLIQYYNGEERAKGNILERFSAQQFPDLHSELNLSSLELGDSALYFCASSPRPGTDYEQYFGPGTRLTVT.

V usage is TRBV27 and J usage is TRBJ2-5; perhaps D is TRBD1 or TRBD2 (5 bases each). V lost 4 bases and J lost 0, with 9 bases in between. This CDR3 has 14 amino acids. Germline values: CDR1 MNHEY, CDR2 SMNVEV (reference sequence). The chain's CDR3 is CASSWGRNQETQYF. CDR3 bases: TGTGCCAGCAGTTGGGGACGGAACCAAGAGACCCAGTACTTC.

This clone was counted a few times. The chain is built from TRBV19 and TRBJ1-5; tentatively, D is TRBD1 (5 bases). CDR3 size: 13 residues. Germline CDR1 is LNHDA and CDR2 is SQIVND (reference sequence). Trimming cost V 6 bases and J 7 bases, with 13 bases left between them. Here the CDR3 DNA reads TGTGCCAGTAGCACGACAGTTGACCAGCCCCAGCATTTT. Protein: CASSTTVDQPQHF.

V is TRBV2 and J is TRBJ2-7; 12 bases are shared with TRBD1. The CDR3 is made up of 14 amino acids. V trimming: 4 bases; J trimming: 7 bases; junction bases outside the gene matches: 5. Germline V gene lookup returns CDR1 SNHLY and CDR2 FYNNEI. CDR3 region: CASSAGQGAGEQYF. CDR3 nucleotide sequence: TGTGCCAGCAGTGCGGGACAGGGGGCGGGGGAGCAGTACTTC.

This clone has a single count. The CDR3 region is CSVEEGLLGSSYNEQFF. CDR3 coding DNA: TGCAGCGTTGAAGAGGGGTTGCTGGGGAGTTCCTACAATGAGCAGTTCTTC. The V gene is TRBV29-1, the J gene TRBJ2-1, with D tentatively TRBD2 (5 bases). This CDR3 region has 17 residues. Per germline, CDR1 SQVTM and CDR2 ANQGSEA. The V and J ends lost 0 bases and 1 base respectively, with 16 bases between them.

V is TRBV9 and J is TRBJ1-2; TRBD1 aligns across 7 bases. CDR3 length equals 15 residues. The germline V gene encodes CDR1 SGDLS and CDR2 YYNGEE. With V trimmed by 1 base and J by 0 bases, 3 bases remained unmatched. The CDR3 here is CASSVRDSANYGYTF. The CDR3 DNA is TGTGCCAGCAGCGTAAGGGACAGCGCTAACTATGGCTACACCTTC.

This chain connects TRBV7-3 to TRBJ2-3; D is undetermined. The CDR3 runs 14 residues. From germline, CDR1 is SGHTA and CDR2 FQGTGA. Trimming removed 5 bases at V and 2 bases at J, with 11 bases between. CDR3 in DNA: TGTGCCAGCAGCCCTAGTGGGGACACAGATACGCAGTATTTT. Its translation: CASSPSGDTDTQYF.

The chain employs TRBV19 and TRBJ2-1; D not resolved. The CDR3 has 15 amino acids. The V end was cut by 3 bases, the J end by 0 bases, with 9 bases between. Germline V gene data show CDR1 as LNHDA and CDR2 as SQIVND (reference sequence). In nucleotides, the CDR3 is TGTGCCAGTAGTATCACGGATAGCTCCTACAATGAGCAGTTCTTC. The encoded protein is CASSITDSSYNEQFF.

This clone appeared once. The chain uses TRBV19 and TRBJ1-5; TRBD1 matches 8 bases. The trim removed 6 bases at V and 6 bases at J, leaving 1 base unmatched. Germline CDR1 is LNHDA and CDR2 is SQIVND (reference sequence). The CDR3 totals 12 residues. The CDR3 DNA sequence: TGTGCCAGTAGGACAGGGGTTCAGCCCCAGCATTTT. Amino acids: CASRTGVQPQHF.

The chain recombines TRBV5-1 with TRBJ2-3; tentative D call: TRBD2 (6 bases). Between the trimmed V and J ends, which lost 3 bases and 1 base, there was a span of 15 bases. CDR1 SGHRS and CDR2 YFSETQ come from the germline V gene. This CDR3 is 16 amino acids long. CDR3 residues: CASSSRWEVGTDTQYF. For the CDR3, the DNA is TGCGCCAGCAGCTCTAGGTGGGAGGTGGGCACAGATACGCAGTATTTT.

The rearrangement uses TRBV27 and TRBJ2-6; either TRBD1 or TRBD2 may fit D (6 bases each). The CDR3 has 14 amino acids. Germline V gene sequence: CDR1 MNHEY, CDR2 SMNVEV (reference sequence). Trimming stripped 5 bases from V and 11 bases from J, with 16 bases between. The CDR3 here is CASSPGHGGDVLTF. The CDR3 nucleotides read TGTGCCAGCAGTCCGGGACACGGGGGCGACGTCCTGACTTTC.

V is TRBV6-1 and J is TRBJ1-2; TRBD1 matches at 10 bases. Germline V gene lookup returns CDR1 MNHNS and CDR2 SASEGT. The ends lost 4 bases at V and 6 bases at J; junction bases unmatched: 8. This CDR3 is 15 amino acids long. CDR3: CASSGTGTGVDGYTF. In DNA, the CDR3 is TGTGCCAGCAGTGGAACCGGGACAGGGGTAGATGGCTACACCTTC.

Here the CDR3 DNA reads TGTGCCAGCAGCTATAGACAGGAGGTGTCTAACTATGGCTACACCTTC. It codes for CASSYRQEVSNYGYTF. V and J are TRBV28 and TRBJ1-2; D possibly corresponds to TRBD1 (6 bases). The length of the CDR3 is 16 residues. Between the trimmed V and J ends, which lost 6 bases and 0 bases, there was a span of 17 bases. Per germline, CDR1 MDHEN and CDR2 SYDVKM.

The CDR3 DNA follows: TGCGCCAGCAGCCAAGCCGGGACTATCACTTACGAGCAGTACTTC. As protein: CASSQAGTITYEQYF. V gene TRBV4-3 combines with J gene TRBJ2-7; 7 bases are a match to TRBD2. Losses at the gene ends were 1 base for V and 4 bases for J; bases not matched to a gene: 7. The germline V gene encodes CDR1 LGHNA and CDR2 YSLEER. The length of the CDR3 is 15 residues.

The chain couples TRBV2 to TRBJ1-2, with 7 positions matching TRBD1. The trim removed 6 bases at V and 4 bases at J, leaving 11 bases unmatched. CDR3 size: 15 residues. Germline-derived CDR1 and CDR2 are SNHLY and FYNNEI. The CDR3 protein is CASSHPVDRSYGYTF. In DNA form, the CDR3 reads TGTGCCAGCAGCCATCCCGTGGACAGGTCCTATGGCTACACCTTC.

The chain joins TRBV2 to TRBJ2-1; 14 positions agree with TRBD2. The CDR3 is 17 residues long. With 4 bases clipped from V and 8 bases from J, the junction kept 10 bases outside the gene matches. Looked up from germline, CDR1 is SNHLY and CDR2 is FYNNEI. Written as DNA, the CDR3 is TGTGCCAGCAGTGGAGGGACTAGCGGGAGTGCCCTAGATGAGCAGTTCTTC. Protein product: CASSGGTSGSALDEQFF.